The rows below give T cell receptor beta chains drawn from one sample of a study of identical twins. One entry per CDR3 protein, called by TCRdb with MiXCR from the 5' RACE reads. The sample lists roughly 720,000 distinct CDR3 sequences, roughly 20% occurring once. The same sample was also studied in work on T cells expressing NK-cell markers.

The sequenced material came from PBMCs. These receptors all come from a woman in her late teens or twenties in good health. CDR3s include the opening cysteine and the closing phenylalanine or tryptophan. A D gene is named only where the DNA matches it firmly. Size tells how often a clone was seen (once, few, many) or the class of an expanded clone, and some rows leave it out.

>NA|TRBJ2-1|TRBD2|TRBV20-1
TGCAGTGCGCAGACTAGCGGGATTGGTGAGCAGTTCTTC
CSAQTSGIGEQFF
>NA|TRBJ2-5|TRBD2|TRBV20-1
TGCAGTGCTACCCGACTAGCCTTCTATTCAGAGACCCAGTACTTC
CSATRLAFYSETQYF
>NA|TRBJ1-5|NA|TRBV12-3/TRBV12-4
TGTGCCAGCCTCATGGGGCATTTT
CASLMGHF
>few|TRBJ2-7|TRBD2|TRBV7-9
TGTGCCAGCAGCCCCACTACTAGCGGGGGTACCTACGAGCAGTACTTC
CASSPTTSGGTYEQYF
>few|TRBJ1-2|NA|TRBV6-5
TGTGCCAGCAGTTACGGAAGCGGGGGGGGCTACACCTTC
CASSYGSGGGYTF
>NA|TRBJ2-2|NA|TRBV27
TGTGCCAGCAGTATGGGTTGGGGGGGCGTCGGGGAGCTGTTTTTT
CASSMGWGGVGELFF
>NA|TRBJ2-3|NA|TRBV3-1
TGTGCCAGCAGCCCCGACGGTTGGTGGGAGAGAACAGATACGCAGTATTTT
CASSPDGWWERTDTQYF
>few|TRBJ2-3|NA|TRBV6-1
TGTGCCAGCAGTCCTTCTAGCGCGCCCACAGATACGCAGTATTTT
CASSPSSAPTDTQYF
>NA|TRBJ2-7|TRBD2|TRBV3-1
TGTGCCAGCAGCCAAGTAGGCGGGGGGGGGTACGAGCAGTACTTC
CASSQVGGGGYEQYF
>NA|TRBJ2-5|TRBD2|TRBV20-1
TGCAGTGCCATTTCACGGGAGGGCTCGGTCTTAGAGACCCAGTACTTC
CSAISREGSVLETQYF
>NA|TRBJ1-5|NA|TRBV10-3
TGTGCCATCAGAGACGGGCAGAACAATCAGCCCCAGCATTTT
CAIRDGQNNQPQHF
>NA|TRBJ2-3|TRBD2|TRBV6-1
TGTGCCAGCAGCAACAGCGGGAGGGCAACAGATACGCAGTATTTT
CASSNSGRATDTQYF
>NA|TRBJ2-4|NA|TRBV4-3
TGCGCCAGCAGCCAAGATCGGTTCAGTGGGGCCAAAAACATTCAGTACTTC
CASSQDRFSGAKNIQYF
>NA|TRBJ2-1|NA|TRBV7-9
TGTGCCAGCAGCTTGAGGCTCCCCGTCGATGAGCAGTTCTTC
CASSLRLPVDEQFF
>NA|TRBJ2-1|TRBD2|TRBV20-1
TGCAGTGCTAGAGATCTGGGGGGAGGGTGGTTCAATGAGCAGTTCTTC
CSARDLGGGWFNEQFF
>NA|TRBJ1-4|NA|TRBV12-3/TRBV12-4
TGTGCCAGCAGCCTGGCGCAAGCTAATGAAAAACTGTTTTTT
CASSLAQANEKLFF
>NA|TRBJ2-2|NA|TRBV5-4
TGTGCCAGCACCAGAGACAGCGCGAACACCGGGGAGCTGTTTTTT
CASTRDSANTGELFF
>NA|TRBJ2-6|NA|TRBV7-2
TGTGCCAGCAGCCCTAAATCAGGGACCACCGGGGCCAACGTCCTGACTTTC
CASSPKSGTTGANVLTF
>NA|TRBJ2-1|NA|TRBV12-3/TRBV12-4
TGTGCCAGCAACACACCGGGCTCCTACAATGAGCAGTTCTTC
CASNTPGSYNEQFF